The 4 T cell receptor beta chains reported below all come from one sample, sequenced in a study of T cell responses to AZD1222 COVID-19 vaccine. Using immunoSEQ multiplex PCR, the repertoire was profiled, and TCRdb retains in-frame clones only, with some absent. The sample records around 99,000 clones, 85% to 95% being singletons. The source was peripheral blood, collected on day 0 of AZD1222 vaccination. The source of these receptors is an adult in good health.

The rearrangement uses TRBV5-1 and TRBJ1-5; D remains unclear. The CDR3 is 15 residues long. The germline V gene encodes CDR1 SGHRS and CDR2 YFSETQ. V lost 0 bases to trimming and J lost 1 base, with 8 bases between them. This CDR3 is CASSLGGGSNQPQHF. As DNA, the CDR3 is TGCGCCAGCAGCTTGGGTGGAGGGAGCAATCAGCCCCAGCATTTT.

The gene calls are TRBV6-6 and TRBJ1-5; tentative D call: TRBD1 (5 bases). Per the germline V gene, CDR1 is MNHNY and CDR2 is SVGAGI (reference sequence). The V end was cut by 6 bases, the J end by 0 bases, with 12 bases between. This CDR3 region has 15 residues. The CDR3: CASSDSRGSNQPQHF. The CDR3 bases are TGTGCCAGCAGCGATTCTAGGGGTAGCAATCAGCCCCAGCATTTT.

As regards this clone: Compared with germline, one end of the junction differs, possibly owing to a read error. This chain connects TRBV6-4 to TRBJ2-7; 8 bases line up with TRBD2. This CDR3 region has 9 residues. Germline V gene data show CDR1 as MRHNA and CDR2 as SNTAGT. In nucleotides, the CDR3 is TGTGCCAGCAGTCGCGGGAGGAACTTC. It translates to CASSRGRNF.

The chain joins TRBV28 to TRBJ1-1; D is perhaps TRBD1 (6 bases). V lost 8 bases and J lost 4, with 14 bases in between. CDR1 is MDHEN, CDR2 SYDVKM, per germline. This CDR3 contains 13 residues. CDR3 residues: CASRGGRGTEAFF. The CDR3 coding sequence is TGTGCCAGCCGGGGGGGGCGAGGCACTGAAGCTTTCTTT.